The present entry profiles one T cell receptor beta chain with its context. No antigen is known for it. Sequenced by immunoSEQ multiplex PCR; TCRdb stores in-frame clones only, minus some. The table lists around 23,000 clones, approximately 83% of them singletons. Sampled 1 year posttransplant, controls received myeloablative marrow transplants, methotrexate and a calcineurin inhibitor. CDR1 is MNHEY, CDR2 SVGAGI, per germline. Between the trimmed V and J ends, which lost 5 bases and 11 bases, there was a span of 13 bases. The CDR3 sequence is 12 residues long. This sample is part of a study of T cells after posttransplantation cyclophosphamide. Study-level results: After PTCy, TRB diversity resembled that of CNI/methotrexate controls. Donor CD8+ memory clones often dominated recipient blood repertoires at later times. Skin or GI-infiltrating T cells shared few TRB sequences with blood.

Sequenced material: PBMCs, taken approximately 360 days after allogeneic stem cell transplant with calcineurin inhibitor and methotrexate. The gene calls are TRBV6-5 and TRBJ1-5; no reliable D call. This TCR derives from a female patient in her 30s who received an allogeneic stem cell transplant from an unrelated donor, was CMV-positive, and had acute and chronic GVHD. Some T cells here may be from the graft donor. The CDR3 bases are TGTGCCAGCAGTACCGACGCCCAGGCCCAGCATTTT. Translating it yields CASSTDAQAQHF.